The 13 T cell receptor beta chains reported below all come from one sample, sequenced in a study of shared clonotypes between healthy human individuals (dated by TCRdb to the early 2020s). Receptor amplification or capture employed the immunoSEQ multiplex PCR assay. TCRdb stores this immuneACCESS table with in-frame sequences only. Part of the clones is absent; in the studies checked, under half of the shortfall reflects unresolved V genes, and no reason is known for the rest. The sample table records a few million clones; approximately 96% of these occur just once. The top ten clonotypes cover approximately 0.13% of the sample. The sample taken for sequencing was naive CD4+ T cells sorted from blood. The meaning of the sample's cell subset or site label: CD45RA+ positively selected. The receptors derive from a man between 18 and 29 years old in good health.

This clone is a singleton in its sample. The V and J genes are TRBV2 and TRBJ1-5; D is uncertain. Germline loops: CDR1 SNHLY, CDR2 FYNNEI. The CDR3 totals 13 residues. Trimming took off 1 base at V and 5 bases at J, with 6 bases between the two ends. The CDR3 is CASSEDRYQPQHF. CDR3 sequence (DNA): TGTGCCAGCAGTGAAGACAGATATCAGCCCCAGCATTTT.

The chain uses TRBV4-1 and TRBJ1-6, with a possible D match to TRBD1 (5 bases). V shed 2 bases and J shed 3 bases, with 11 bases lying between them. The CDR3 has 16 amino acids. Germline loops: CDR1 MGHRA, CDR2 YSYEKL. CDR3 sequence: CASSQSREFYNSPLHF. CDR3 DNA: TGCGCCAGCAGCCAAAGCAGGGAATTCTATAATTCACCCCTCCACTTT.

The rearrangement joins TRBV10-3 to TRBJ2-3; the D is unclear. There are 14 residues in the CDR3. The ends were cut back, 10 bases at V and 2 bases at J, with 16 bases in the middle. CDR1 is ENHRY and CDR2 is SYGVKD in the germline V gene. The CDR3 DNA reads as TGTGCCACCCGACCCCATTCCTCCACAGATACGCAGTATTTT. This encodes CATRPHSSTDTQYF.

CDR3 nucleotide sequence: TGTGCCAGCAGTGAAAGCAGGAGCTACAACCTACCCTATAGCAATCAGCCCCAGCATTTT. As protein: CASSESRSYNLPYSNQPQHF. The chain carries TRBV6-1 and TRBJ1-5, with D hard to call. The V gene lost 2 bases and the J gene lost 0 bases, with 23 bases spanning the gap. This CDR3 contains 20 residues. In germline, CDR1 is MNHNS, CDR2 SASEGT.

This sequence joins TRBV9 and TRBJ2-2, with 12 bases identical to TRBD2. Germline CDR1 SGDLS, CDR2 YYNGEE. Germline trimming cut 2 bases from V and 4 bases from J; bases unmatched to any gene: 3. This CDR3 contains 16 residues. CDR3 sequence reads: CASSVLAGGTTGELFF. Written as DNA, the CDR3 is TGTGCCAGCAGCGTCCTAGCGGGGGGGACCACCGGGGAGCTGTTTTTT.

J is TRBJ2-5 and V is TRBV12-5; possible D gene TRBD2, 7 bases. CDR3 size: 16 residues. Between the trimmed V and J ends, which lost 5 bases and 4 bases, there was a span of 20 bases. The V gene's germline CDR1 is LGHNT and CDR2 FRNRAP. Here the CDR3 reads CASGLGSGKGGETQYF. DNA for the CDR3: TGTGCTAGTGGTCTAGGCAGCGGGAAAGGGGGAGAGACCCAGTACTTC.

As for this clone: The junction and the germline gene differ at one end; a read error may be behind it. This chain links TRBV27 with TRBJ2-7; D ambiguous. This CDR3 has 21 residues. CDR1 and CDR2 (germline): MNHEY, SMNVEV (reference sequence). DNA for the CDR3: TGTGCTAGCAATCTGCAGGCGAGTACCCTATCGAGACAAGGAATTGAAGACGAGCAGTACTTC. This sequence encodes CASNLQASTLSRQGIEDEQYF.

A word on this clone: Other DNA sequences in this sample translate to the same CDR3. The rearrangement joins TRBV7-2 to TRBJ1-5, with D unclear. This CDR3 has 12 residues. Trimming left V 6 bases short and J 6 bases short, with 9 bases between. Germline-derived CDR1 and CDR2 are SGHTA and FQGNSA. CDR3 in amino acids: CASSLAGQPQHF. The DNA for the CDR3 is TGTGCCAGCAGTCTAGCGGGTCAGCCCCAGCATTTT.

J is TRBJ1-1 and V is TRBV30; D unclear. The CDR3 totals 14 residues. Germline assignment: CDR1 GTSNPN and CDR2 SVGIG (reference sequence). V was trimmed by 0 bases and J by 3 bases, leaving 11 bases between them. CDR3 sequence reads: CAWSVSLGDTEAFF. As DNA, the CDR3 is TGTGCCTGGAGTGTTAGTTTGGGAGACACTGAAGCTTTCTTT.

The gene calls are TRBV11-2 and TRBJ2-5, with D unclear. The germline V and J ends were trimmed by 7 bases and 5 bases, with 14 bases remaining between them. CDR3 length: 13 residues. CDR1 is SGHAT, CDR2 FQNNGV, per germline. The CDR3 DNA sequence: TGTGCCAGCACCCTGGGCCTTCGGGAGACCCAGTACTTC. Residues: CASTLGLRETQYF. The full variable domain, its missing parts supplied by reference TRBV11-2 and TRBJ2-5, is EAGVAQSPRYKIIEKRQSVAFWCNPISGHATLYWYQQILGQGPKLLIQFQNNGVVDDSQLPKDRFSAERLKGVDSTLKIQPAKLEDSAVYLCASTLGLRETQYFGPGTRLLVL.

This rearrangement joins TRBV7-6 to TRBJ2-3; 11 nucleotides match TRBD2. Trimming removed 5 bases from V and 1 base from J; junction bases left unmatched: 5. Looked up from germline, CDR1 is SGHVS and CDR2 is FNYEAQ. The CDR3 length is 16 residues. The CDR3: CASSLLLAGGTDTQYF. CDR3 in DNA: TGTGCCAGCAGCCTCCTACTAGCGGGAGGCACAGATACGCAGTATTTT.

The chain couples TRBV30 to TRBJ1-1; D is perhaps TRBD1 (6 bases). This CDR3 has 17 residues. Between the trimmed V and J ends, which lost 0 bases and 0 bases, there was a span of 17 bases. Per germline, CDR1 GTSNPN and CDR2 SVGIG (reference sequence). The CDR3 nucleotides are TGTGCCTGGAGTGTACAGAGAACAGGGCGATTGAACACTGAAGCTTTCTTT. Residues: CAWSVQRTGRLNTEAFF.

The chain joins TRBV28 to TRBJ2-1, with D maybe TRBD2 (5 bases). The V gene lost 8 bases and the J gene lost 1 base, with 12 bases spanning the gap. Germline CDR1 and CDR2: MDHEN and SYDVKM. The CDR3 consists of 14 residues. The CDR3 here is CASSSTGSYNEQFF. The CDR3 DNA reads as TGTGCCAGCTCGAGTACGGGGTCCTACAATGAGCAGTTCTTC.